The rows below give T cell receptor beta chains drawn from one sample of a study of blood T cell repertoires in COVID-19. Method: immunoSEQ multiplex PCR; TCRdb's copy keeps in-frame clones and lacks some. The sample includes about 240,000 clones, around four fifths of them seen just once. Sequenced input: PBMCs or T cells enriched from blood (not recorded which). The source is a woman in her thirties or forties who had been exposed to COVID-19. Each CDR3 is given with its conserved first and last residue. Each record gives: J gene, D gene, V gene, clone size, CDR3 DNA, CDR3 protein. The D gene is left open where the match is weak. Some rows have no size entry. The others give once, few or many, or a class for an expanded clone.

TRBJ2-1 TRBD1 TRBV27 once TGTGCCAGCACCCATGATTTGGGGGCCAGGGGGAATGAGCAGTTCTTC CASTHDLGARGNEQFF
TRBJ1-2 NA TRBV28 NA TGTGCCAGCAGACCCCGGACTGCCACCCACTATGGCTACACCTTC CASRPRTATHYGYTF
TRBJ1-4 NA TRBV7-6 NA TGTGCCAGCAGCTTAGGGGCAGGGTTTAATGAAAAACTGTTTTTT CASSLGAGFNEKLFF
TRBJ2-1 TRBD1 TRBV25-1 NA TGTGCCAGCAGTTTTGGACAGGGGGATTATGAGCAGTTCTTC CASSFGQGDYEQFF
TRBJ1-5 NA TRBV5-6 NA TGTGCCAGCAGCTTGGGACGTATCACAGTCGGCAATCAGCCCCAGCATTTT CASSLGRITVGNQPQHF
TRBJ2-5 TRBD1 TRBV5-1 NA TGCGCCAGCAGCTTGGGCGGACAGGCTGTTCAAGAGACCCAGTACTTC CASSLGGQAVQETQYF
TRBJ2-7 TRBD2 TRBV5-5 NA TGTGCCAGCAGCGCAGCCGGGACTAGAATCGACGAGCAGTACTTC CASSAAGTRIDEQYF
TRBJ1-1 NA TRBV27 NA TGTGCCAGCAGTCACACGGGGAACACTGAAGCTTTCTTT CASSHTGNTEAFF
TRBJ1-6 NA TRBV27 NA TGTGCCAGCAGTTTATGGCGGGGGCTAGGATCACCCCTCCACTTT CASSLWRGLGSPLHF
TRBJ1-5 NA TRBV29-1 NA TGCAGCGTTGGGGGACAAGGAAGCAATCAGCCCCAGCATTTT CSVGGQGSNQPQHF
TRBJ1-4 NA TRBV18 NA TGTGCCAGCTCACGAACCCCTGACAGGATCGGTAATGAAAAACTGTTTTTT CASSRTPDRIGNEKLFF
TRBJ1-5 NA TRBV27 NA TGTGCCAGCAGTCCCGGACACAATAGCAATCAGCCCCAGCATTTT CASSPGHNSNQPQHF
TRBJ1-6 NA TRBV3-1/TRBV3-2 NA TGTGCCAGCAGCCAAGACGACAGGCCCTCCTATAATTCACCCCTCCACTTT CASSQDDRPSYNSPLHF
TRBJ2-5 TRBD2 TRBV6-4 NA TGTGCCAGCAGTGACACTCCGGGGGGGACCCAGTACTTC CASSDTPGGTQYF
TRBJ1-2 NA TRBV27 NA TGTGCCAGCAGCAGGGACTACCTAAGGGGGGGCTACACCTTC CASSRDYLRGGYTF
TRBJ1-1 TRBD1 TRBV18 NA TGTGCCAGCTCACCAAACGGACAGGAGAACACTGAAGCTTTCTTT CASSPNGQENTEAFF